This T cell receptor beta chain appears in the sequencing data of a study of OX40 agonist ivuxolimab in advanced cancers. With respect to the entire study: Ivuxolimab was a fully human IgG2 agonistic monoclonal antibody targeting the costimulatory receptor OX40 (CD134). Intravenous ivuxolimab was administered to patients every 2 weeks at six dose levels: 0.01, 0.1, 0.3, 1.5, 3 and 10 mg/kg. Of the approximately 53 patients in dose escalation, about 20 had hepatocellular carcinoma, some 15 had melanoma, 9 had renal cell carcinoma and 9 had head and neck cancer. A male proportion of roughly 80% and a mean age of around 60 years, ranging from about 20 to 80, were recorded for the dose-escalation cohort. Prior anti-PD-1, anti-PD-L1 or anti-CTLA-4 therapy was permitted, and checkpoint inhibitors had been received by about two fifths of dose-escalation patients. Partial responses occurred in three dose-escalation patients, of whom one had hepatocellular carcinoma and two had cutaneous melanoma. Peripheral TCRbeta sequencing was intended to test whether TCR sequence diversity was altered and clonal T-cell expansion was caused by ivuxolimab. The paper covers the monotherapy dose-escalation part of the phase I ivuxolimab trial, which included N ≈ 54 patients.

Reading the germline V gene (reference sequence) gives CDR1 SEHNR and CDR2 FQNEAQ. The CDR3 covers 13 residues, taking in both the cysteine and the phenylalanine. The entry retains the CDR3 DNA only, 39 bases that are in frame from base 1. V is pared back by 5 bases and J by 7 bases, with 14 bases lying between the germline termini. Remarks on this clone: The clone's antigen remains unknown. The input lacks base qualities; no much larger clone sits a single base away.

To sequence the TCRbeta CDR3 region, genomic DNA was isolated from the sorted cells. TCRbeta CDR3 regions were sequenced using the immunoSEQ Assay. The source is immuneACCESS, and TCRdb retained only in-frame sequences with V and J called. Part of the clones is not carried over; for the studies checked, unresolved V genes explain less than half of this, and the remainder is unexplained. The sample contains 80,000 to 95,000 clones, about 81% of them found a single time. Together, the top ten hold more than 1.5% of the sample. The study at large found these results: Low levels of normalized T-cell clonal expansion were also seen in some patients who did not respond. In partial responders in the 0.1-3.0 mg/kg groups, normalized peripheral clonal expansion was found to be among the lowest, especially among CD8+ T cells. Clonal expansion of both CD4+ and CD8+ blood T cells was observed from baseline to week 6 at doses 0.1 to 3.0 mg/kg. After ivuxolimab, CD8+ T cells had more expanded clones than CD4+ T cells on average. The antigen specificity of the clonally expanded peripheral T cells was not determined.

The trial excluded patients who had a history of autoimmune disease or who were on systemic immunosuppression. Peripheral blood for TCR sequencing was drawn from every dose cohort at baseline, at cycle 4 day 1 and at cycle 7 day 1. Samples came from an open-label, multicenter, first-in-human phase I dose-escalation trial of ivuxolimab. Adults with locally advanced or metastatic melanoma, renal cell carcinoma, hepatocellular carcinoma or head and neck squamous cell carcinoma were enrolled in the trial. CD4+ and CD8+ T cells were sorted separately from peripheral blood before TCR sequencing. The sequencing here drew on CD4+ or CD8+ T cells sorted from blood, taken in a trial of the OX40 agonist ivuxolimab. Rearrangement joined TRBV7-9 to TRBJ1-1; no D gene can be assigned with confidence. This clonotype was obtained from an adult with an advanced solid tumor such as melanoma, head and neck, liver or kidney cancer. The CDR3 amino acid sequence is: CASSTRGSDEAFF. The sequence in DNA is TGTGCCAGCAGCACTAGAGGGTCCGATGAAGCTTTCTTT.